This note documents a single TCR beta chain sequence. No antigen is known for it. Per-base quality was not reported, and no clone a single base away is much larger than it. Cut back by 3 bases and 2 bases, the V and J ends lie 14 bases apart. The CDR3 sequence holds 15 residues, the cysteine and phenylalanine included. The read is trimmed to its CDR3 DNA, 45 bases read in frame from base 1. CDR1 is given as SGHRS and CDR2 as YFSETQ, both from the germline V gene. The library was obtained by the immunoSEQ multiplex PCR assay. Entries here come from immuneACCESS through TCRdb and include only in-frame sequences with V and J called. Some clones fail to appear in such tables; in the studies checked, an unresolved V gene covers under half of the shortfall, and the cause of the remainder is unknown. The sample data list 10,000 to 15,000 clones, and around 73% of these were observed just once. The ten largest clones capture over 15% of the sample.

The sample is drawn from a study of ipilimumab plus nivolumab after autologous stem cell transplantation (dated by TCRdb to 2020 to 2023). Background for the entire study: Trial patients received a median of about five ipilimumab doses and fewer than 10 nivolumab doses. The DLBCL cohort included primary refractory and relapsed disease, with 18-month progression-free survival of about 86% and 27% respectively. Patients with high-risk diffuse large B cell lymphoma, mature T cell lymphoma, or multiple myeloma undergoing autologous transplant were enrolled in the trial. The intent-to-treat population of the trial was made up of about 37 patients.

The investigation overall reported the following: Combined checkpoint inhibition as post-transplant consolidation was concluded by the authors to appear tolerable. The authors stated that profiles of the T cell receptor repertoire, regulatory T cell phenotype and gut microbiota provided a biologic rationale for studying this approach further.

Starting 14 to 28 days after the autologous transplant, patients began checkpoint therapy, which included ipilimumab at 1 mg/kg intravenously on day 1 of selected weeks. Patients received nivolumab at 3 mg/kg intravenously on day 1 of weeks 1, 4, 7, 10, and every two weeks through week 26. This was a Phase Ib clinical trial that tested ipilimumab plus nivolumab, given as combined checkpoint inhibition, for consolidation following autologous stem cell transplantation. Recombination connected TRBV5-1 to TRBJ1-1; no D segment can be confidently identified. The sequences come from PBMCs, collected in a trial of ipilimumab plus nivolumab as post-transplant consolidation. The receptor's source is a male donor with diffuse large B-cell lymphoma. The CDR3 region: CASSSSSRSNTEAFF. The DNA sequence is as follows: TGCGCCAGCAGCTCCAGTTCCAGAAGTAACACTGAAGCTTTCTTT.